The 5 T cell receptor beta chains reported below all come from one sample, sequenced in a study of identifying expanded T cells in peripheral blood. The assay was immunoSEQ multiplex PCR, and TCRdb's table has in-frame clones only and misses some. There are about 100,000 clones in the sample; around 86% occur only once, and over 5% lies in the top ten. Sequencing input: blood. The receptors originated from a person aged 18 to 70 in good health.

The rearrangement joins TRBV9 to TRBJ2-3, with 7 bases aligning to TRBD2. There are 15 residues in the CDR3. The germline V gene has CDR1 SGDLS and CDR2 YYNGEE. Trimming at V came to 5 bases and at J to 0 bases, leaving 6 bases not matched to a gene. The CDR3 sequence: CASSYGGLSTDTQYF. The CDR3 nucleotides read TGTGCCAGCAGTTATGGGGGACTAAGCACAGATACGCAGTATTTT.

This sequence joins TRBV7-6 and TRBJ2-2, with D perhaps matching TRBD1 or TRBD2 (5 bases each). Germline CDR1 is SGHVS and CDR2 is FNYEAQ. CDR3 length: 16 amino acids. With 5 bases removed from V and 1 base from J, the gap between germline ends came to 14 bases. CDR3 sequence reads: CASSSLRGRNTGELFF. The CDR3 nucleotides read TGTGCCAGCAGCAGCCTGAGGGGACGGAACACCGGGGAGCTGTTTTTT. Using reference TRBV7-6 and TRBJ2-2 for the parts outside the CDR3, the full variable domain is GAGVSQSPRYKVTKRGQDVALRCDPISGHVSLYWYRQALGQGPEFLTYFNYEAQQDKSGLPNDRFSAERPEGSISTLTIQRTEQRDSAMYRCASSSLRGRNTGELFFGEGSRLTVL.

This chain joins TRBV9 and TRBJ1-1, with 9 bases identical to TRBD1. The CDR3 sequence is 14 residues long. J was trimmed by 5 bases and V by 4 bases; bases with no gene match: 6. Germline CDR1 and CDR2: SGDLS and YYNGEE. DNA for the CDR3: TGTGCCAGCAGCTTGACAGGGGGTCGGACTGAAGCTTTCTTT. It encodes CASSLTGGRTEAFF.

In its sample, this clone was seen once. This rearrangement joins TRBV6-6 to TRBJ1-2, with 8 nucleotides matching TRBD1. V gave up 6 bases and J gave up 7 bases; unmatched junction bases: 13. Germline V gives CDR1 MNHNY, CDR2 SVGAGI (reference sequence). CDR3 length: 15 residues. The DNA of the CDR3 is TGTGCCAGCAGAAAAGAACCGACAGGGGTTGGTGGCTACACCTTC. As protein: CASRKEPTGVGGYTF.

The rearrangement links TRBV7-2 to TRBJ2-2, with D tentatively TRBD1 (5 bases). With 0 bases removed from V and 3 bases from J, the gap between germline ends came to 14 bases. The germline CDR1 and CDR2 sequences are SGHTA and FQGNSA. This CDR3 has 17 amino acids. The CDR3 bases are TGTGCCAGCAGCTTAGCGCAACAGGTCCGCTACACCGGGGAGCTGTTTTTT. It specifies CASSLAQQVRYTGELFF.